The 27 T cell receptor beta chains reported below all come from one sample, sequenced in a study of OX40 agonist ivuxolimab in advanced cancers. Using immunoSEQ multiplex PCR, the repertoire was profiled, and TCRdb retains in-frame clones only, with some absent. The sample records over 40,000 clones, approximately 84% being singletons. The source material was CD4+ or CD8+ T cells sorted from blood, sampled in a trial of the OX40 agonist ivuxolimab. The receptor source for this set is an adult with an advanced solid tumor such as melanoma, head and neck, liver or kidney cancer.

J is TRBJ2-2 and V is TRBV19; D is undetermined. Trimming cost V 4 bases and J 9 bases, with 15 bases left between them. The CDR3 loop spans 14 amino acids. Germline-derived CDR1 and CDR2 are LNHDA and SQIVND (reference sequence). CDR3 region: CASSKAIMGRELFF. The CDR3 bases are TGTGCCAGTAGTAAGGCAATCATGGGCCGGGAGCTGTTTTTT.

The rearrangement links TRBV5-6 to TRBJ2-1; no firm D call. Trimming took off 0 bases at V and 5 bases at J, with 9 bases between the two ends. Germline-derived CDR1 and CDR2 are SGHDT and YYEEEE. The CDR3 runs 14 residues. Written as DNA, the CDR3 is TGTGCCAGCAGCTTGGCCGCGCTCAACAATGAGCAGTTCTTC. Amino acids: CASSLAALNNEQFF.

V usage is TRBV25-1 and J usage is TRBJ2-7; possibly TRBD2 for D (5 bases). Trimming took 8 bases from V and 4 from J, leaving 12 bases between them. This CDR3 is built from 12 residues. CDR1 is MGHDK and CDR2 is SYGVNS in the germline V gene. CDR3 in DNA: TGTGCCAGCTCAGGACTCGATTACGAGCAGTACTTC. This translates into CASSGLDYEQYF.

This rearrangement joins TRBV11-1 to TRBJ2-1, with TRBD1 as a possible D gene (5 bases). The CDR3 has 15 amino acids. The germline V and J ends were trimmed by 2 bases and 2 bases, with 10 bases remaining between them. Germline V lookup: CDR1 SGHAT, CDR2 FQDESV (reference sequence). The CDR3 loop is CASSLYRTPYNEQFF. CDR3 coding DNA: TGTGCCAGCAGCTTATATCGGACACCCTACAATGAGCAGTTCTTC.

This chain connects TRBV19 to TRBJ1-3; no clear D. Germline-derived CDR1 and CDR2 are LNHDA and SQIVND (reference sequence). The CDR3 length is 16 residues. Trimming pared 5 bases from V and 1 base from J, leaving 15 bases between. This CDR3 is CASSEPGAMSGNTIYF. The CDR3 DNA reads TGTGCCAGTAGTGAACCCGGTGCGATGTCTGGAAACACCATATATTTT.

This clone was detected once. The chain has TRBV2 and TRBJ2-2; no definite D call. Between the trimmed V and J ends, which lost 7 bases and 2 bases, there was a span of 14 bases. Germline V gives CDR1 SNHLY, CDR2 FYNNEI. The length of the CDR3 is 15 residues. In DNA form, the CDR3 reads TGTGCCAGCAAGCCGGCCCCCCTTAACACCGGGGAGCTGTTTTTT. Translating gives CASKPAPLNTGELFF. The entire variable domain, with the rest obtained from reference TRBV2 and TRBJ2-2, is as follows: EPEVTQTPSHQVTQMGQEVILRCVPISNHLYFYWYRQILGQKVEFLVSFYNNEISEKSEIFDDQFSVERPDGSNFTLKIRSTKLEDSAMYFCASKPAPLNTGELFFGEGSRLTVL.

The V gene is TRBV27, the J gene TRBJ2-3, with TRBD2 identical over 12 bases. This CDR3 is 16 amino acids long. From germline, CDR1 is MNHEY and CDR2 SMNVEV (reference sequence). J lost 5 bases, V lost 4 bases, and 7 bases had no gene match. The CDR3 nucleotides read TGTGCCAGCAGTTCGAGGAGGACTAGCGGGAAAGATACGCAGTATTTT. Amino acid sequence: CASSSRRTSGKDTQYF.

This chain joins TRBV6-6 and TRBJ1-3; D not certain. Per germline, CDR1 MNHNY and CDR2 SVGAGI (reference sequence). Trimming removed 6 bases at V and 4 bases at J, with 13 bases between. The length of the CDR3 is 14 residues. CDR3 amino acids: CASRNFGSGNTIYF. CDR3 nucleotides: TGTGCCAGCAGGAATTTTGGCTCGGGAAACACCATATATTTT.

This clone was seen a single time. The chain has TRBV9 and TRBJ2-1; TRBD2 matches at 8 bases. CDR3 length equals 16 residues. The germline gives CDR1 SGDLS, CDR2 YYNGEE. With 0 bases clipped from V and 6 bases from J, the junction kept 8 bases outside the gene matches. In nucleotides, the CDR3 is TGTGCCAGCAGCGTAGAGTCAGCGGGAGTCCGCAATGAGCAGTTCTTC. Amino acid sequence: CASSVESAGVRNEQFF.

The CDR3, as DNA: TGCGCCAGCAGCCAAGCGTCGGGACCTAATAGGAACACTGAAGCTTTCTTT. Its translation: CASSQASGPNRNTEAFF. This chain connects TRBV4-1 to TRBJ1-1; a weak D match, TRBD1 (5 bases). This CDR3 spans 17 amino acids. V was shortened by 1 base and J by 1 base, with 16 bases between the two germline ends. In germline, CDR1 is MGHRA, CDR2 YSYEKL.

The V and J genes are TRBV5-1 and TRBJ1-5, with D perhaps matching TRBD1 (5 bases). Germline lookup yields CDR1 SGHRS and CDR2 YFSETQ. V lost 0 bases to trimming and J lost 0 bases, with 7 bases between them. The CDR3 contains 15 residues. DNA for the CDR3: TGCGCCAGCAGCTTGGTAGGGGATAGCAATCAGCCCCAGCATTTT. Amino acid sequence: CASSLVGDSNQPQHF.

The CDR3: CASKEGPSNTGELFF. The CDR3 nucleotides are TGTGCCAGCAAAGAAGGGCCCTCGAACACCGGGGAGCTGTTTTTT. The V gene is TRBV6-6, the J gene TRBJ2-2, with no clear D. CDR3 length: 15 amino acids. Trimming took off 7 bases at V and 0 bases at J, with 12 bases between the two ends. CDR1 is MNHNY and CDR2 is SVGAGI in the germline V gene (reference sequence).

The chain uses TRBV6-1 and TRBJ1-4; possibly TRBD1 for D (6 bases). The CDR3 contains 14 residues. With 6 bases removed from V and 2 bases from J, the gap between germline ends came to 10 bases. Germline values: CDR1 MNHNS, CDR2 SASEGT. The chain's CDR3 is CASSPGDTNEKLFF. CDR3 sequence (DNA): TGTGCCAGCAGCCCAGGGGACACTAATGAAAAACTGTTTTTT.

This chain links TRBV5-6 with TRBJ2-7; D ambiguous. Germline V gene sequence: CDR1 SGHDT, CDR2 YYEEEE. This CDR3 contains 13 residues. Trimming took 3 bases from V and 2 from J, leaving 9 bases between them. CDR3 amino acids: CASSSLVPYEQYF. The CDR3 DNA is TGTGCCAGCAGCTCTCTAGTCCCCTACGAGCAGTACTTC.

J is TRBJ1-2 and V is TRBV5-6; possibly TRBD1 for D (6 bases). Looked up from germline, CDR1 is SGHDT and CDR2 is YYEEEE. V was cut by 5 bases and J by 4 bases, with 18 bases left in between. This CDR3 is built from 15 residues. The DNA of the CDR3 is TGTGCCAGCAGGACACAGGGCCCCTCGATCTATGGCTACACCTTC. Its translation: CASRTQGPSIYGYTF. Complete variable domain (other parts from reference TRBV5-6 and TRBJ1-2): DAGVTQSPTHLIKTRGQQVTLRCSPKSGHDTVSWYQQALGQGPQFIFQYYEEEERQRGNFPDRFSGHQFPNYSSELNVNALLLGDSALYLCASRTQGPSIYGYTFGSGTRLTVV.

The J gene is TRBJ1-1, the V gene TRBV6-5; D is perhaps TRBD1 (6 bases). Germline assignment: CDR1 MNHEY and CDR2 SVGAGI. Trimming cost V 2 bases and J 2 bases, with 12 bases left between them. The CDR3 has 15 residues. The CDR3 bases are TGTGCCAGCAGTTACGGCGCAGGGGCCAACACTGAAGCTTTCTTT. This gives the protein CASSYGAGANTEAFF.

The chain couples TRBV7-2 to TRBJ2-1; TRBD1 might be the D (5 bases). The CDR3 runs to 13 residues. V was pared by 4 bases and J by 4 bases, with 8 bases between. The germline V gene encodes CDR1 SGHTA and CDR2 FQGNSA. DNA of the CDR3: TGTGCCAGCAGCTCTCGACAGTACAATGAGCAGTTCTTC. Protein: CASSSRQYNEQFF.

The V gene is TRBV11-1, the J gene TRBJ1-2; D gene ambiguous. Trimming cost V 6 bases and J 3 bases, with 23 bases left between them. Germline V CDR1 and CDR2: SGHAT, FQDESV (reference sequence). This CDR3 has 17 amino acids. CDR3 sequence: CASSELWIRSVDYGYTF. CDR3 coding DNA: TGTGCCAGCAGTGAACTGTGGATTCGGAGCGTCGACTATGGCTACACCTTC.

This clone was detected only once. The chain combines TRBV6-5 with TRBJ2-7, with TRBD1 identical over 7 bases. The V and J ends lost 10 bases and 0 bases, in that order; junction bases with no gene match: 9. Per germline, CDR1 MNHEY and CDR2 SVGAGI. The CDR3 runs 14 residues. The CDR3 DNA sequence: TGTGCCACCAGGGACAGCCAACTCTCCTACGAGCAGTACTTC. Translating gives CATRDSQLSYEQYF.

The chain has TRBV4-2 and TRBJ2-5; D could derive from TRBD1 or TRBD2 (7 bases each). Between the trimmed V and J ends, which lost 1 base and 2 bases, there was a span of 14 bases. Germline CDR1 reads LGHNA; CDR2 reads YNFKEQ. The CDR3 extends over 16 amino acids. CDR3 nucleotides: TGTGCCAGCAGCCAAGTCAGGGGGGGGGAGCAAGAGACCCAGTACTTC. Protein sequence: CASSQVRGGEQETQYF.

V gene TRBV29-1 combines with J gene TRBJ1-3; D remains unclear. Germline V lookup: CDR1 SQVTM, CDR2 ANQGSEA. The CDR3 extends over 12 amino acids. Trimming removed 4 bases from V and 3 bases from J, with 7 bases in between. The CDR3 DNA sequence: TGCAGCGTTGGACAAGGTGGAAACACCATATATTTT. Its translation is CSVGQGGNTIYF.

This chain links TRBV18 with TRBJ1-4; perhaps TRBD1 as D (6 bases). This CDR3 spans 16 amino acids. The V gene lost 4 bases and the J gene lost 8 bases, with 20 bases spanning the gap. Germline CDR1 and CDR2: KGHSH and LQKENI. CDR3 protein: CASSLRQQGPTEKLFF. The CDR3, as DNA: TGTGCCAGCTCACTCCGACAACAGGGCCCAACGGAAAAACTGTTTTTT.

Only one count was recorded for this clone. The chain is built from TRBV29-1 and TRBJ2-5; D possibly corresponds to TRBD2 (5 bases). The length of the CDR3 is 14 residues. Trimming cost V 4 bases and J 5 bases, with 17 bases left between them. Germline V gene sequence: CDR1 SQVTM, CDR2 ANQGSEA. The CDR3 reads CSVAPLRTGETQYF. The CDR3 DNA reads TGCAGCGTTGCGCCCCTTAGGACGGGGGAGACCCAGTACTTC.

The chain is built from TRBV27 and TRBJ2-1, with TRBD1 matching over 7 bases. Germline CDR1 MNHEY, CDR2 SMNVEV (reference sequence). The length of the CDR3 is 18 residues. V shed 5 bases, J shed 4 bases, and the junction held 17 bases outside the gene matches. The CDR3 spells CASSSDPTGPLGYNEQFF. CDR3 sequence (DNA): TGTGCCAGCAGTAGTGACCCGACAGGGCCCCTCGGGTACAATGAGCAGTTCTTC.

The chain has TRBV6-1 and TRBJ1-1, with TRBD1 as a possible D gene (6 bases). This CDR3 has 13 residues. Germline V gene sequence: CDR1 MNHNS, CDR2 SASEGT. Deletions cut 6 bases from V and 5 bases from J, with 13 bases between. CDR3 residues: CASSDIQGTEAFF. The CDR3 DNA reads TGTGCCAGCAGCGATATACAGGGAACTGAAGCTTTCTTT.

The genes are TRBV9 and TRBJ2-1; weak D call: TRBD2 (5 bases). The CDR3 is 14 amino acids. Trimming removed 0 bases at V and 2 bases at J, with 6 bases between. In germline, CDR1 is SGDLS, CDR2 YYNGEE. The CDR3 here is CASSVELAYNEQFF. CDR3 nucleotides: TGTGCCAGCAGCGTAGAACTAGCCTACAATGAGCAGTTCTTC.

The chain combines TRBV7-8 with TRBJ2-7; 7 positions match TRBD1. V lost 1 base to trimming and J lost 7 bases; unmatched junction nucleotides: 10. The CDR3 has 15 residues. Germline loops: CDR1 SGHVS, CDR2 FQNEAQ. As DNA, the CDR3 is TGTGCCAGCAGCTTAGAGGGCAGGGGGTTGGGGGAGCAGTACTTC. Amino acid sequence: CASSLEGRGLGEQYF. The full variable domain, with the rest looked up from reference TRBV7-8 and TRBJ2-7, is GAGVSQSPRYKVAKRGQDVALRCDPISGHVSLFWYQQALGQGPEFLTYFQNEAQLDKSGLPSDRFFAERPEGSVSTLKIQRTQQEDSAVYLCASSLEGRGLGEQYFGPGTRLTVT.